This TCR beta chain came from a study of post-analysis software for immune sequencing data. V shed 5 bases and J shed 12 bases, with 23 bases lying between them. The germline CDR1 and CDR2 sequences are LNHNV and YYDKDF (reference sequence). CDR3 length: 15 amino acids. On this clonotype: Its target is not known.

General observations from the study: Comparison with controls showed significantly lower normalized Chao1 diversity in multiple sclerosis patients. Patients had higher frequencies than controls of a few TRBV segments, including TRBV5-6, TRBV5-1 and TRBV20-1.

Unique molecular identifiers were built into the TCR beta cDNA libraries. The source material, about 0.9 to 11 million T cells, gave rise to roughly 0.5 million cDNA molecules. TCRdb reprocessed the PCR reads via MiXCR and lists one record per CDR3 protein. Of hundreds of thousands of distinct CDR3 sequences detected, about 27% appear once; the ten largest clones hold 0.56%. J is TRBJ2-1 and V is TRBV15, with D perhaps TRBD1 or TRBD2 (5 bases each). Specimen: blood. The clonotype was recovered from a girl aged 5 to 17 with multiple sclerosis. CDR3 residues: CATSGTGTLKPGQFF. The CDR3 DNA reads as TGTGCCACCAGCGGCACCGGGACGCTTAAACCCGGGCAGTTCTTC. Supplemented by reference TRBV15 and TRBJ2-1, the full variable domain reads DAMVIQNPRYQVTQFGKPVTLSCSQTLNHNVMYWYQQKSSQAPKLLFHYYDKDFNNEADTPDNFQSRRPNTSFCFLDIRSPGLGDTAMYLCATSGTGTLKPGQFFGPGTRLTVL.